This is a list of T cell receptor beta chains from one sample in a study of T cell repertoires in cytomegalovirus infection. For these receptors, no antigen is known. Each CDR3 protein gets one entry after TCRdb re-called the reads with MiXCR. Of around 120,000 distinct CDR3 sequences listed, 20% to 30% were seen once; the top ten hold 34%. Sequencing used PBMCs, sequenced either directly or after in vitro stimulation (not recorded which). The receptor source for this set is a human donor in good health (CMV status not recorded). Some clones in this sample may be carry-over from other donors' samples. The CDR3 runs from the conserved cysteine through the conserved F or W. The D gene is left open where the match is weak. Only some rows state a clone size, as once, few, many or a class for expanded clones.

TRBD1,few,TRBJ2-1,TRBV4-1,TGCGCCAGCAGTCTTTTCCCGGGACAGGGTATCGATGAGCAGTTCTTC,CASSLFPGQGIDEQFF
-,-,TRBJ1-1,TRBV10-3,TGTGCCGCGGGGGCCACGACAGATCGGACTGAAGCTTTCTTT,CAAGATTDRTEAFF
TRBD1,-,TRBJ2-1,TRBV7-9,TGTGCCACCTCAGGGGGTGAGCAGTTCTTC,CATSGGEQFF
-,-,TRBJ1-1,TRBV20-1,TGCAGTGCTAGAGACACATGGGACACTGAAGCTTTCTTT,CSARDTWDTEAFF
TRBD1,few,TRBJ1-1,TRBV27,TGTGCCAGCCACGAACTCACCGGGACAGCGAACACTGAAGCTTTCTTT,CASHELTGTANTEAFF
-,-,TRBJ1-5,TRBV19,TGTGCCAGTAGTATAAATGGCCCGGGAGCCCAGCCCCAGCATTTT,CASSINGPGAQPQHF
TRBD2,many,TRBJ2-3,TRBV15,TGTGCCACCAGCAGAGGACTAGCGGGAGATCTGGATACGCAGTATTTT,CATSRGLAGDLDTQYF
-,-,TRBJ1-5,TRBV7-8,TGTGCCAGCAGCCTCGCCGGTACTAATCAGCCCCAGCATTTT,CASSLAGTNQPQHF
-,few,TRBJ1-4,TRBV18,TGTGCCAGCTCACCACAACTATACAGGGAGCCTAATGAAAAACTGTTTTTT,CASSPQLYREPNEKLFF
-,many,TRBJ1-3,TRBV7-2,TGTGCCAGCAGCTTAAGCGTTAGCAGTGGAAACACCATATATTTT,CASSLSVSSGNTIYF
-,few,TRBJ2-2,TRBV5-1,TGCGCCAGCAGCTTGGAGCCGGACCGGGTGAACACCGGGGAGCTGTTTTTT,CASSLEPDRVNTGELFF
-,many,TRBJ2-3,TRBV7-8,TGTGCCAGCAGCTTCGATGGACGCCACTACACAGATACGCAGTATTTT,CASSFDGRHYTDTQYF
-,few,TRBJ1-4,TRBV7-8,TGTGCCAGCAGCTTAAATGGAGTTGCAACTAATGAAAAACTGTTTTTT,CASSLNGVATNEKLFF
-,many,TRBJ2-2,TRBV7-6,TGTGCCAGCAGCCATAGTACCGGGACACCAAAGAACACCGGGGAGCTGTTTTTT,CASSHSTGTPKNTGELFF
TRBD2,few,TRBJ2-7,TRBV4-1,TGCGCCAGCAGCCTTTTACCTAGCGGAGCCTACGAGCAGTACTTC,CASSLLPSGAYEQYF
-,many,TRBJ2-1,TRBV7-2,TGTGCCAGCAGCTTGGCTATAAGAGGAGATGAGCAGTTCTTC,CASSLAIRGDEQFF
TRBD1,many,TRBJ2-1,TRBV6-4,TGTGCCAGCAGTGAGGACAGGGGCTCCTACAATGAGCAGTTCTTC,CASSEDRGSYNEQFF
-,many,TRBJ1-5,TRBV6-1,TGTGCCAGCAGATCCTCGCCAGGTTTCTATAGCAATCAGCCCCAGCATTTT,CASRSSPGFYSNQPQHF
-,many,TRBJ2-1,TRBV11-2,TGTGCCAGCAGCCCCCGGGACTGGCAAAGGGGGAGTGAGCAGTTCTTC,CASSPRDWQRGSEQFF
-,-,TRBJ2-3,TRBV18,TGTGTCAGCTCACCAACAGCGGGCACAGATACGCAGTATTTT,CVSSPTAGTDTQYF
-,-,TRBJ2-1,TRBV10-3,TGTGCCATCAGTCAAGAGAATGAGCAGTTCTTC,CAISQENEQFF
TRBD2,many,TRBJ2-5,TRBV11-1,TGTGCCAGCAGCTTAACTAGCGATCGGACCCAGTACTTC,CASSLTSDRTQYF
-,few,TRBJ1-2,TRBV27,TGTGCCAGCAAACAATCCCAACGTGGTGGCTACACCTTC,CASKQSQRGGYTF
-,-,TRBJ1-1,TRBV28,TGTGCCAGCAGGATACCCACTGAAGCTTTCTTT,CASRIPTEAFF
-,few,TRBJ1-1,TRBV12-3/TRBV12-4,TGTGCCAGCAGTCAGGACAGAGGGACTGAAGCTTTCTTT,CASSQDRGTEAFF
-,many,TRBJ2-3,TRBV7-2,TGTGCCAGCAGCTTAATGGCGACAGATACGCAGTATTTT,CASSLMATDTQYF
TRBD2,few,TRBJ2-1,TRBV5-4,TGTGCCAGCAGCCTCATGGGCGGGAGGGCCCGGGAGCAGTTCTTC,CASSLMGGRAREQFF
-,-,TRBJ1-5,TRBV7-8,TGTGCCAGCAGCGCCGTAGGGAATAGCAATCAGCCCCAGCATTTT,CASSAVGNSNQPQHF
-,-,TRBJ1-2,TRBV30,TGTGCCTGGACCGCCCGACAGGCTAACTATGGCTACACCTTC,CAWTARQANYGYTF
-,-,TRBJ2-3,TRBV7-9,TGTGCCAGCAGCCCTTTTCAAGCGGGCGCAGATACGCAGTATTTT,CASSPFQAGADTQYF
-,-,TRBJ1-4,TRBV12-3/TRBV12-4,TGTGCCAGTAGCAACAATAATGAAAAACTGTTTTTT,CASSNNNEKLFF
-,-,TRBJ1-3,TRBV20-1,TGCAGTGCTAGAGAAGAAGGAGGAAACACCATATATTTT,CSAREEGGNTIYF
-,-,TRBJ1-2,TRBV15,TGTGCCACCAGCAGAGGAATGACAGGAGGGGGAGGCTACACCTTC,CATSRGMTGGGGYTF
TRBD2,few,TRBJ2-5,TRBV4-3,TGCGCCAGCAGCCAAGATGGACTAGCCCGGGAGACCCAGTACTTC,CASSQDGLARETQYF
-,many,TRBJ2-1,TRBV7-2,TGTGCCAGCAGCAGAGGGTGGAACAATGAGCAGTTCTTC,CASSRGWNNEQFF
-,-,TRBJ1-3,TRBV12-3/TRBV12-4,TGTGCCAGCACTCCCCAGGGGCACACCATATATTTT,CASTPQGHTIYF
TRBD1,-,TRBJ1-2,TRBV19,TGTGCCAGTACAGGACAGGGTAATGGTTTGGATGGCTACACCTTC,CASTGQGNGLDGYTF
-,-,TRBJ1-1,TRBV19,TGTGCCAGCGAGAAGTATCGTGACACTGAAGCTTTCTTT,CASEKYRDTEAFF
TRBD2,many,TRBJ2-1,TRBV12-3/TRBV12-4,TGTGCCAGCAGCTCTTTAATGGGGGGGGGAGGGACTAGCGTGAACAATGAGCAGTTCTTC,CASSSLMGGGGTSVNNEQFF
-,many,TRBJ1-1,TRBV6-5,TGTGCCAGCAGTTACCGCCTTCAAAACACTGAAGCTTTCTTT,CASSYRLQNTEAFF
-,few,TRBJ1-1,TRBV12-5,TGTGCTAGTGCCACTACAGGGTATTCTGACACTGAAGCTTTCTTT,CASATTGYSDTEAFF
-,-,TRBJ2-1,TRBV20-1,TGCAGTGCCCCAAGCTCCTACAATGAGCAGTTCTTC,CSAPSSYNEQFF
-,few,TRBJ1-2,TRBV11-1,TGTGCCAGCAGCTTAGGGACAGAAGCCTATGGCTACACCTTC,CASSLGTEAYGYTF
-,-,TRBJ2-7,TRBV12-3/TRBV12-4,TGTGCCAGCAGCAAACAGGGAGGTAGCCACGAGCAGTACTTC,CASSKQGGSHEQYF
-,few,TRBJ1-6,TRBV25-1,TGTGCCAGCAGTCCCACCGAGAGGCGTTCACCCCTCCACTTT,CASSPTERRSPLHF
TRBD1,few,TRBJ1-4,TRBV10-3,TGTGCCATCAGACCCGGACAGGGGAAAGGGAATGAAAAACTGTTTTTT,CAIRPGQGKGNEKLFF
-,-,TRBJ1-2,TRBV9,TGTGCCAGCAGCGCATTCGAAGGGGCCGCGGACCATTCCTATGGCTACACCTTC,CASSAFEGAADHSYGYTF
-,-,TRBJ1-2,TRBV19,TGTGCCAGTACCCCCGGGACTCCTGGCTACACCTTC,CASTPGTPGYTF
-,-,TRBJ1-5,TRBV19,TGTGCCAGTAGTACCCAGGGAGGGTATAGCAATCAGCCCCAGCATTTT,CASSTQGGYSNQPQHF
TRBD2,few,TRBJ2-1,TRBV5-4,TGTGCCAGCAGCTCGCCAGGGACTAGCGGGGCAACCTACAATGAGCAGTTCTTC,CASSSPGTSGATYNEQFF
TRBD1,few,TRBJ1-5,TRBV7-9,TGTGCCAGCAGGCGACAGGGTAGCAATCAGCCCCAGCATTTT,CASRRQGSNQPQHF
-,few,TRBJ1-5,TRBV20-1,TGCAGTGCTCCTCGGAGGGGGGGCAATCAGTCCCAGCATTTT,CSAPRRGGNQSQHF
-,many,TRBJ2-3,TRBV11-3,TGTGCCAGCAGCTTAGCCGGGCTCACAGATACGCAGTATTTT,CASSLAGLTDTQYF